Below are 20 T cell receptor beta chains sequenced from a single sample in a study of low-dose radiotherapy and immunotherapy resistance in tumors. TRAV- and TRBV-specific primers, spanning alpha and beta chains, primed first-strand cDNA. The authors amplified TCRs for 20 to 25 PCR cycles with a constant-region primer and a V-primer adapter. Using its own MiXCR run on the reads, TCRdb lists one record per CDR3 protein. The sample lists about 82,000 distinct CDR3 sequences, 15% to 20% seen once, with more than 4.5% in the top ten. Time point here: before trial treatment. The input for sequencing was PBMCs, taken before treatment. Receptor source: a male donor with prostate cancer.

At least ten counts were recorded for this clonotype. CDR3 sequence (DNA): TGTGCCAGCAGCCAAGAACGGGGTGGTACGTCTACCTACGAGCAGTACTTC. It translates to CASSQERGGTSTYEQYF. The gene calls are TRBV14 and TRBJ2-7; maybe TRBD2 (5 bases). The CDR3 runs 17 residues. Trimming stripped 0 bases from V and 2 bases from J, with 17 bases between. Germline CDR1 SGHDN, CDR2 FVKESK.

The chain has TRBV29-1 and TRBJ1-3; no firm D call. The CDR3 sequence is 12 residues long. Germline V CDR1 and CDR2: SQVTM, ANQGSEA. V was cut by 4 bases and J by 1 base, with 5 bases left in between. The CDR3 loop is CSVVESGNTIYF. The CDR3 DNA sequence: TGCAGCGTTGTCGAATCTGGAAACACCATATATTTT.

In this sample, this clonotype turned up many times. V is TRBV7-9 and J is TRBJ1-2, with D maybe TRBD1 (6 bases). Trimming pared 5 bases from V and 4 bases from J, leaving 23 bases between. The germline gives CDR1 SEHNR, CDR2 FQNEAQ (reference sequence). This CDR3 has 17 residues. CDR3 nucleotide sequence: TGTGCCAGCAGCCCCCAGGCAGGACAGCCCCGGATCTATGGCTACACCTTC. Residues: CASSPQAGQPRIYGYTF.

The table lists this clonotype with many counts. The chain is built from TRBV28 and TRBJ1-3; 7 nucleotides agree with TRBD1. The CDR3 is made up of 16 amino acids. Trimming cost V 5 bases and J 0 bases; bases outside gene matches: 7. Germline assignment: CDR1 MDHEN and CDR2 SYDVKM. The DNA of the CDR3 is TGTGCCAGCAGTCGCACCCGGGACAGCTCTGGAAACACCATATATTTT. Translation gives CASSRTRDSSGNTIYF.

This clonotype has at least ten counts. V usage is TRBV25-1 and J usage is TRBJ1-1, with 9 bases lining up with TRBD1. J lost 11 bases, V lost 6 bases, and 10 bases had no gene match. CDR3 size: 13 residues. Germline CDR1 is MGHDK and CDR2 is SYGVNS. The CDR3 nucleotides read TGTGCCAGCAGCAGGACAGGGGCGGGGGGGGCTTTCTTT. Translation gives CASSRTGAGGAFF.

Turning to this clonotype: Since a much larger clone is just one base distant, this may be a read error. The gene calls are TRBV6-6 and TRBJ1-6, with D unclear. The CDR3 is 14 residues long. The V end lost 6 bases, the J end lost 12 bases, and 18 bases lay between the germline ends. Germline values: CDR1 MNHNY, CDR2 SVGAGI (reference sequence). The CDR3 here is CASRSPVEVLPLHF. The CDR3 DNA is TGTGCCAGCAGATCCCCAGTGGAGGTCTTACCCCTCCACTTT.

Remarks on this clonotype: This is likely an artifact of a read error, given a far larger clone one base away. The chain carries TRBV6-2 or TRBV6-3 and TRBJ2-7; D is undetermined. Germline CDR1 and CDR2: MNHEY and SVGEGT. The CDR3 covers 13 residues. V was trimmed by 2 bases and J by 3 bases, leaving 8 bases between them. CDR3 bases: TGTGCCAGCAGTTACCGTGGTCTCTACGAGCAGTACTTC. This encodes CASSYRGLYEQYF.

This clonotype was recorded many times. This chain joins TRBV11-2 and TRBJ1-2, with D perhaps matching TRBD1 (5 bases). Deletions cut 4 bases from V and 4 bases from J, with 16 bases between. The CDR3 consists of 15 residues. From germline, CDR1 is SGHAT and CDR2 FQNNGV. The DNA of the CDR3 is TGTGCCAGCAGCTCTCAGGGCAGGGCCAGCTATGGCTACACCTTC. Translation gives CASSSQGRASYGYTF.

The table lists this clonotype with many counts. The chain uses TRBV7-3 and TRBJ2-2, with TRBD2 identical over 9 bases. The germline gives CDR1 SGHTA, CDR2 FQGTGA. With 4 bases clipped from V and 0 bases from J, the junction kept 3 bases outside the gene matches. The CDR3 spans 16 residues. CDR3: CASSSVAGANTGELFF. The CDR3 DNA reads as TGTGCCAGCAGCTCCGTAGCGGGGGCGAACACCGGGGAGCTGTTTTTT.

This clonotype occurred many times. CDR3 nucleotide sequence: TGCAGTGCTAGTCTTAGACTAGCGGGGACCTACGAGCAGTACTTC. Its protein is CSASLRLAGTYEQYF. The J gene is TRBJ2-7, the V gene TRBV20-1; 11 nucleotides line up with TRBD2. V dropped 3 bases and J dropped 2; count of bases not matched to a gene: 6. CDR3 length: 15 residues. The germline gives CDR1 DFQATT, CDR2 SNEGSKA (reference sequence).

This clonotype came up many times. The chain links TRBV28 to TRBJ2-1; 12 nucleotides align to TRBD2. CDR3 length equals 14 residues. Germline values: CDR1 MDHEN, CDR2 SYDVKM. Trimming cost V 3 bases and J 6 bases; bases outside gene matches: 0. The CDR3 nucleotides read TGTGCCAGCAGTTTGACTAGCGGGAGCAATGAGCAGTTCTTC. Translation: CASSLTSGSNEQFF.

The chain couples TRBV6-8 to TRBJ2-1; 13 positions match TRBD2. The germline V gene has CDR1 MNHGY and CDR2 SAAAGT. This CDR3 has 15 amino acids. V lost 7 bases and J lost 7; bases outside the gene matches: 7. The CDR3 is CASTLLAGGQNEQFF. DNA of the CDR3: TGTGCCAGCACCTTACTAGCGGGGGGGCAAAATGAGCAGTTCTTC.

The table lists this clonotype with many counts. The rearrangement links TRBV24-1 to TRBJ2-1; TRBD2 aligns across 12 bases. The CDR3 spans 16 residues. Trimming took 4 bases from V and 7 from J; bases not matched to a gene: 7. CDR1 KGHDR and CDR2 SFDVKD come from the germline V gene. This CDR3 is CATSDPSGGAGNEQFF. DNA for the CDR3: TGTGCCACCAGTGACCCTAGCGGGGGGGCCGGGAATGAGCAGTTCTTC.

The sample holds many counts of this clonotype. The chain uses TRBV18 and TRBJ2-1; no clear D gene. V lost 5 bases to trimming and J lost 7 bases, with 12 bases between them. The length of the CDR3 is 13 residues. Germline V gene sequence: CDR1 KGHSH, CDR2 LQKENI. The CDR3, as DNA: TGTGCCAGCTCAGCTATGGAAATGAATGAGCAGTTCTTC. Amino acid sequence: CASSAMEMNEQFF.

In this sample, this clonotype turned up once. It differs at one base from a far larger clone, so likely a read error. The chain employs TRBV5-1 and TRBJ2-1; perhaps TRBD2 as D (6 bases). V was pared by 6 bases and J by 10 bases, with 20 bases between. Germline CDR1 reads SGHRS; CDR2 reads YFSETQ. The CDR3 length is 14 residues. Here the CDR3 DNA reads TGCGCCAGCAAGGTGGGGGGAAGCTCCTACGAGCAGTTCTTC. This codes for CASKVGGSSYEQFF.

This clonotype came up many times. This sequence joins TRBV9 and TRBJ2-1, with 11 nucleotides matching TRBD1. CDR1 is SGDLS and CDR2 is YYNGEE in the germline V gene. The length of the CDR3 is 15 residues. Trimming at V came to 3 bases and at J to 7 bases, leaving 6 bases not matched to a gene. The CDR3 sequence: CASSAGQGGLNEQFF. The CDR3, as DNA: TGTGCCAGCAGCGCGGGACAGGGGGGGCTGAATGAGCAGTTCTTC.

The CDR3 DNA is TGTGCCAGCAGCCAATGGCAGGGCCCCCTCCAGACCCAGTACTTC. It specifies CASSQWQGPLQTQYF. The chain combines TRBV14 with TRBJ2-5; the D gene is possibly TRBD1 (5 bases). Trimming took off 2 bases at V and 6 bases at J, with 16 bases between the two ends. Germline CDR1 SGHDN, CDR2 FVKESK. The CDR3 loop spans 15 amino acids.

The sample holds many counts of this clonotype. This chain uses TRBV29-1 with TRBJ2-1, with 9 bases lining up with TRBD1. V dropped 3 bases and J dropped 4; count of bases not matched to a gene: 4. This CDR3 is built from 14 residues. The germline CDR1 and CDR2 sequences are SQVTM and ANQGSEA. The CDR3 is CSVDLGQGYNEQFF. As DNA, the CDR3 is TGCAGCGTTGATTTGGGACAGGGTTACAATGAGCAGTTCTTC.

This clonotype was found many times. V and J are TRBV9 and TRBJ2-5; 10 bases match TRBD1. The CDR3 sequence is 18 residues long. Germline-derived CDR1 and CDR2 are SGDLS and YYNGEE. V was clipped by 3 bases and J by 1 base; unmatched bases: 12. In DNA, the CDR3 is TGTGCCAGCAGCGAGACAGGGGGCGGACCAGGGGGCCAAGAGACCCAGTACTTC. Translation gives CASSETGGGPGGQETQYF. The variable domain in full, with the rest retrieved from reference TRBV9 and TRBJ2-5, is DSGVTQTPKHLITATGQRVTLRCSPRSGDLSVYWYQQSLDQGLQFLIQYYNGEERAKGNILERFSAQQFPDLHSELNLSSLELGDSALYFCASSETGGGPGGQETQYFGPGTRLLVL.

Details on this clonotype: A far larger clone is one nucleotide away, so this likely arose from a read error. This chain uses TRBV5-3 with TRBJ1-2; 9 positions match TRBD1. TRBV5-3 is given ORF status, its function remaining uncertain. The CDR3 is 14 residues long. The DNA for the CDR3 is TGTGTCAGCACCGCCTCCGGGACAGGGAACGGCTACACCTTC. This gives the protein CVSTASGTGNGYTF.